What follows are 5 T cell receptor beta chains derived from one specimen sequenced in a study of cytomegalovirus exposure and HLA in healthy donors. Produced via immunoSEQ multiplex PCR; TCRdb's table is partial and in-frame only. The sample lists tens of thousands of clones, approximately 93% occurring once. Sample: PBMCs. These receptors all stem from a man between 18 and 29 years old in good health and CMV-seropositive.

V is TRBV10-3 and J is TRBJ1-6; D is unclear. CDR3 length: 13 residues. Trimming cost V 4 bases and J 10 bases, with 11 bases left between them. From germline, CDR1 is ENHRY and CDR2 SYGVKD. The CDR3 nucleotides are TGTGCCATCAGTGCGGGGTCTCGCTCACCCCTCCACTTT. Its translation: CAISAGSRSPLHF.

This clone was counted once. CDR3 nucleotides: TGTGCCAGTAGTATCGGGACAAATCAGCCCCAGCATTTT. This encodes CASSIGTNQPQHF. The genes are TRBV19 and TRBJ1-5, with D possibly matching TRBD1 (6 bases). V was shortened by 3 bases and J by 4 bases, with 7 bases between the two germline ends. This CDR3 spans 13 amino acids. Germline V gene sequence: CDR1 LNHDA, CDR2 SQIVND (reference sequence).

The chain combines TRBV4-1 with TRBJ2-3; TRBD2 aligns across 7 bases. This CDR3 is built from 14 residues. Germline-derived CDR1 and CDR2 are MGHRA and YSYEKL. V shed 4 bases and J 6 bases; nucleotides not matched to a gene: 7. CDR3 DNA sequence: TGCGCCAGCAGCCTAACTAGCGAGGGGGATACGCAGTATTTT. Amino acids: CASSLTSEGDTQYF.

There are a few counts of this clone. The chain recombines TRBV11-3 with TRBJ1-1, with D unclear. This CDR3 has 14 residues. Trimming took 5 bases from V and 0 from J, leaving 10 bases between them. Germline V gene sequence: CDR1 SGHNT, CDR2 YENEEA. CDR3 sequence reads: CASSVGGLNTEAFF. The CDR3 DNA sequence: TGTGCCAGCAGCGTCGGTGGGCTGAACACTGAAGCTTTCTTT.

The chain combines TRBV5-4 with TRBJ2-7; no firm D call. The CDR3 has 12 residues. Germline-derived CDR1 and CDR2 are SGHNT and YYREEE (reference sequence). Trimming cost V 0 bases and J 2 bases, with 3 bases left between them. The CDR3 loop is CASSLGTYEQYF. The DNA of the CDR3 is TGTGCCAGCAGCTTGGGTACCTACGAGCAGTACTTC.